This is a list of T cell receptor beta chains from one sample in a study of tumor-infiltrating lymphocytes in oesophageal squamous cell carcinoma. TCRdb independently ran MiXCR on the PCR reads; one entry per CDR3 protein. Of about 12,000 distinct CDR3 sequences listed, around 51% are singletons. The material sequenced was esophageal tumor tissue. Receptors originate from a male donor with esophageal squamous cell carcinoma. Each CDR3 is given with its conserved first and last residue. D genes are given only for firm matches.

d_call,v_call,cdr3_aa
-,TRBV6-1,CASSSGATQYF
TRBD2,TRBV6-5,CASSTGTSWFNEQFF
-,TRBV5-1,CASSLLCRYF
TRBD2,TRBV12-3/TRBV12-4,CASSLGRGGQETQYF
-,TRBV7-2,CASSFGVSSGANVLTF
-,TRBV7-8,CASSFREGAEAFF
-,TRBV7-2,CASSLALYNEQFF
-,TRBV7-4,CASSLRSQGNEKLFF
TRBD2,TRBV20-1,CSAERRTRKTQYF
TRBD1,TRBV7-6,CASSYGQGPQETQYF
TRBD2,TRBV18,CASSTGLAGGAEQYF
-,TRBV12-3/TRBV12-4,CASSPTQVGENKQYF
-,TRBV7-3,CASSGQGPYNEQYF
-,TRBV6-8,CASSYSGRGSSSYNEQFF
TRBD1,TRBV7-2,CASSFDRAFAETQYF
-,TRBV7-2,CASSLGGNYGYTF
TRBD2,TRBV12-3/TRBV12-4,CASSRTSGKNTGELFF
-,TRBV6-1,CASRRDRGRETQYF
-,TRBV6-1,CASSERVSYEQYF
-,TRBV28,CASSSLARDTQYF
-,TRBV7-6,CASSLRPGENYGYTF
TRBD1,TRBV6-2/TRBV6-3,CASSPSGTVSYEQYF
-,TRBV6-5,CASNGESYEQYF
-,TRBV6-6,CASSYDSRPRETQYF
TRBD2,TRBV7-4,CASSSVGLAGRFTDTQYF
-,TRBV7-2,CASSLRHEQFF
TRBD2,TRBV7-2,CASSSSLRLAETYNEQFF
TRBD1,TRBV7-2,CASSSRGGYSIQEQFF
TRBD2,TRBV4-3,CASSHPGLAEGSSYNEQFF
-,TRBV15,CATSSNRAEQYF
-,TRBV11-2,CASSLQATPTFEQYF
-,TRBV28,CASSLTGPFIYGYTF
TRBD2,TRBV7-8,CASSYGTSGGGEQYF
TRBD2,TRBV12-3/TRBV12-4,CASVPGLVYNEQFF
-,TRBV3-1,CASSQDLQSYEQYF
-,TRBV12-3/TRBV12-4,CASSFARGSAYEQYF
TRBD2,TRBV6-2/TRBV6-3,CASSYLRGGWTDTQYF
TRBD1,TRBV11-2,CASSPGQGIANNEQYF
TRBD1,TRBV7-6,CASSLASWSGGNTEAFF
-,TRBV6-6,CASRFRGSQPQHF
-,TRBV24-1,CATRKGARDEQFF
TRBD2,TRBV6-4,CASSEQAGGGTDTQYF
-,TRBV7-3,CASSLLGGVNTGELFF
TRBD1,TRBV7-6,CASSLGSQGARETQYF
-,TRBV7-2,CASSPLGARGGTDTQYF
TRBD1,TRBV7-2,CASSLDFGTATYEQYF
-,TRBV6-6,CASSYGPPGNIQYF
-,TRBV5-4,CASSQFTGLNEQYF
TRBD2,TRBV7-2,CASSLLAGLQETQYF
TRBD1,TRBV7-6,CASSPQQGSARETQYF
-,TRBV7-9,CASSLGRHNEQFF
-,TRBV4-2,CASSQESSTSGANVLTF
TRBD2,TRBV7-2,CASSLGLAGAGANVLTF